Here is one T cell receptor beta chain with its context. The antigen it recognizes is unknown. Per-nucleotide qualities are absent, and no much larger clonotype sits a single base away. The sample comes from a study of blood T cell repertoires in COVID-19 (TCRdb year 2020). Looking at the study overall: Collaborator samples came from the United States, Italy and Spain and covered acute and convalescent phases of COVID-19. The repertoires were released in a freely available public database meant as a resource for research on the immune response to SARS-CoV-2. Samples came from the ongoing ImmuneRACE study (first 160 participants) plus 1,254 subjects from 6 global collaborators. The material from the prospective study consisted of cDNA or gDNA derived from T cells, B-cell-depleted T cells, or PBMCs. Where available, HLA class I and class II types were obtained from metadata supplied by the sample provider rather than from assay-based typing. The dataset comprised deeply sampled blood TCRbeta repertoires from subjects exposed to, actively infected with, or recovered from COVID-19. Sample metadata almost always included a de-identified subject ID, COVID-19 status, age in years and sex.

One collaborating source in Seattle enrolled patients during active infection and followed them longitudinally through the course of disease. Collaborating institutions collected whole blood in K2EDTA tubes following their own protocols. Collaborator samples were shipped for TCRbeta analysis as frozen whole blood, isolated PBMCs, or DNA extracted from either sample type. CDR1 and CDR2, looked up from the germline V gene (reference sequence), are MNHEY and SMNVEV. From its cysteine to its phenylalanine, the CDR3 spans 15 amino acids. The sequence is cut down to CDR3 DNA, 45 bases in frame from base 1. V and J lose 6 bases and 5 bases, and a span of 16 bases separates them. TCRbeta CDR3 regions were amplified from genomic DNA using the immunoSEQ Assay, a bias-controlled multiplex PCR. As for the authors' bioinformatics: Within the assay, amplification of reference gene primers was used to estimate how many nucleated cells each sample contained. Sequence reads were collapsed and filtered to measure the absolute abundance of every unique TCRbeta CDR3 rearrangement. For each sample, productive Simpson clonality was calculated as the square root of Simpson's diversity index over productive rearrangements. TCRdb re-hosts the immuneACCESS table, in-frame sequences only. Its copies lack some clones; in the studies checked, an unresolved V gene accounts for under half of them, and the cause for the rest is not known. The DNA gave D and trimming, while V, J and clone size come from that table. Present in this sample are roughly 230,000 clones, around four fifths of which were seen just once. The ten largest make up 10% of the sample.

What the authors observed across the whole study: The amount of clinical and demographic metadata varied by source and participant and was provided uncurated.

The TCR originated in a woman of 80 years or more with COVID-19, enrolled during active disease. The sample consisted of peripheral blood. Recombination joined TRBV27 with TRBJ2-2; a confident D gene designation cannot be given. At the DNA level, the sequence is TGTGCCAGCAGGACGGTCCAACTACTGACCGGGGAGCTGTTTTTT. Translation gives CASRTVQLLTGELFF.